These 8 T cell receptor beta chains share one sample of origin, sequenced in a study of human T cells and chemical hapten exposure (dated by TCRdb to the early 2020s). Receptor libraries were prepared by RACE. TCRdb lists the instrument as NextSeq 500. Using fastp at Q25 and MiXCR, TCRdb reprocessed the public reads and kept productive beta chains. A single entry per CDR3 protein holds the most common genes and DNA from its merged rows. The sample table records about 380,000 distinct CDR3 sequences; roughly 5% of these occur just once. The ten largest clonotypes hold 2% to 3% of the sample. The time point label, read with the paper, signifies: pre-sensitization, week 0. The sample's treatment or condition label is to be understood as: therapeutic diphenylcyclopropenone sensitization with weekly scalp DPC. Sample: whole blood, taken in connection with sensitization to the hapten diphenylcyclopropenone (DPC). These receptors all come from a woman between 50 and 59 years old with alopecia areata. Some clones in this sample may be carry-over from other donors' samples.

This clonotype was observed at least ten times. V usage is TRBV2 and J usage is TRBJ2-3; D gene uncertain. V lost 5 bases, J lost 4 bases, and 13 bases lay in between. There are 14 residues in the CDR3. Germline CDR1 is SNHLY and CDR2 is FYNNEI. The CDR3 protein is CASSLGLFPDTQYF. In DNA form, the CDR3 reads TGTGCCAGCAGTCTCGGTCTTTTCCCAGATACGCAGTATTTT.

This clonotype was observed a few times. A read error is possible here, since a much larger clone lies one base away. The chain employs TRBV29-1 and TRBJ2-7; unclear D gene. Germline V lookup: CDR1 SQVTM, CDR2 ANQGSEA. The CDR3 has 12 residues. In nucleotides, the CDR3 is TGCAGCCTTGAAGACCCCTCCTACGAGCAGTACTTC. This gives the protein CSLEDPSYEQYF.

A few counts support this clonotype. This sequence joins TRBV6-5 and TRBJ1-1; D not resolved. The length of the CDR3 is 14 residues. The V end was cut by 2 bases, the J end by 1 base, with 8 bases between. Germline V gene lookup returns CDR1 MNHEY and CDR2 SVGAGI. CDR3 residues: CASSYGNSNTEAFF. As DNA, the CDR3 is TGTGCCAGCAGTTACGGGAATTCGAACACTGAAGCTTTCTTT.

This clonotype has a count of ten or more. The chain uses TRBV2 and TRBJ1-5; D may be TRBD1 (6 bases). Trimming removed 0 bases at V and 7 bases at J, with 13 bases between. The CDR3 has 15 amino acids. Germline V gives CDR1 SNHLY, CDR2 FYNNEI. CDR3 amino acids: CASSEAGGPGQPQHF. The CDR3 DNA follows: TGTGCCAGCAGTGAAGCGGGGGGGCCAGGGCAGCCCCAGCATTTT.

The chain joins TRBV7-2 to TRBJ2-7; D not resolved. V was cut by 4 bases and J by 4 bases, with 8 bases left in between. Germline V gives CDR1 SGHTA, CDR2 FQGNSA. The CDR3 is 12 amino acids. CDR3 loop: CASSSPGYEQYF. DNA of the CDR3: TGTGCCAGCAGCTCCCCCGGATACGAGCAGTACTTC.

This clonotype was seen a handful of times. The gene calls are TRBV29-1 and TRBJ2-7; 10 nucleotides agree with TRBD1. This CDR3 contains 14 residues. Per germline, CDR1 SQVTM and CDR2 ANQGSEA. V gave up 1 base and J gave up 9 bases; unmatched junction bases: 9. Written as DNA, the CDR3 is TGCAGCGTTGAAGGTGGGACAGGGGCCTTCATGCAGTACTTC. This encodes CSVEGGTGAFMQYF.

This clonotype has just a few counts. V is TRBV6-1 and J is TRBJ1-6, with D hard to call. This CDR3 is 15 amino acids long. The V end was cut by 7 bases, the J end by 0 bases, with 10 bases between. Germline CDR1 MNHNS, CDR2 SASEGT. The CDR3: CASIAVSSYNSPLHF. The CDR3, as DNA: TGTGCCAGCATTGCGGTGAGCTCCTATAATTCACCCCTCCACTTT.

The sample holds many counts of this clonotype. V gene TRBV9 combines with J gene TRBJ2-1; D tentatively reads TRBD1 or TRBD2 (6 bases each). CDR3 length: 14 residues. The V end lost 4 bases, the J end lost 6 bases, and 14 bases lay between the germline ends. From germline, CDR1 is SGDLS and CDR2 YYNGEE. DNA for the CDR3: TGTGCCAGCAGCCGGGGGCCAGAGGTCAATGAGCAGTTCTTC. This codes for CASSRGPEVNEQFF.